Given below is one TCR beta chain in context. Its target is unknown. Germline lookup yields CDR1 SGHRS and CDR2 YFSETQ. This CDR3 comprises 13 residues. V lost 0 bases, J lost 5 bases, and 8 bases lay in between. The data were obtained in a study of shared clonotypes between healthy human individuals. About the study: Every donor yielded three CD4 naive, three CD4 memory, two CD8 naive and one CD8 memory plate.

Findings and caveats of the study: Across subsets, estimated richness was generally greater for naive than for memory populations. Tissues were not sampled, only blood, and their repertoires likely differ.

The repertoire was sequenced with immunoSEQ multiplex PCR; TCRdb's copy has only in-frame clones and lacks some. The sample lists a few million clones; around 90% were seen once. This chain links TRBV5-1 with TRBJ2-5, with no clear D. Sequencing used naive CD4+ T cells from PBMCs. Subset meaning: CD45RA+ positively selected. This receptor was obtained from a man aged 18 to 30 in good health. Some clones in this sample may be carry-over from other donors' samples. Here the CDR3 DNA reads TGCGCCAGCAGCTTGGCACTTCCGGAGACCCAGTACTTC. Its protein is CASSLALPETQYF.